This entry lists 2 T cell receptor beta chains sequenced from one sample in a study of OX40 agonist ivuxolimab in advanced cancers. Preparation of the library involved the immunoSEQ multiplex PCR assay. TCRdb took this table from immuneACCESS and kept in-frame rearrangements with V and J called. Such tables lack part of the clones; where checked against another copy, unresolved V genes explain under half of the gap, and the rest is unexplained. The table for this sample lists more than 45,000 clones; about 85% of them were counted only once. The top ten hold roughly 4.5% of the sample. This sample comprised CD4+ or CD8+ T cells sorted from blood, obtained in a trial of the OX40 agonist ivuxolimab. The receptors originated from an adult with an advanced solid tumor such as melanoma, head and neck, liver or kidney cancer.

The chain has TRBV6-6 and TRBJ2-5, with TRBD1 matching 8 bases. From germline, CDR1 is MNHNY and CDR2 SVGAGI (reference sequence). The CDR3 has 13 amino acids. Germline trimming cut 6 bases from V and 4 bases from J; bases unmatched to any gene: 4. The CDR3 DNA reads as TGTGCCAGCAGCCGCGGACAGGGAGAGACCCAGTACTTC. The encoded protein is CASSRGQGETQYF.

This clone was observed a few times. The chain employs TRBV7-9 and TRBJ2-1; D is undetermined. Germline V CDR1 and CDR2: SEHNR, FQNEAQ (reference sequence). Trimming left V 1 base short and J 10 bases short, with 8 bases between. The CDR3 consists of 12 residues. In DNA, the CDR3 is TGTGCCAGCAGCTTAGAGAGCTTAGAGCAGTTCTTC. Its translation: CASSLESLEQFF.